The 13 T cell receptor beta chains in this list originate from one sample, sequenced in a study of PD-1 blockade in classical Hodgkin lymphoma. Each and every patient relapsed after autologous stem cell transplantation, and patients got differing brentuximab vedotin exposure. The method was immunoSEQ multiplex PCR; TCRdb's version includes in-frame clones alone and lacks a portion of them. There are approximately 79,000 clones in the sample; about nine tenths occur only once, and roughly 3% lies in the top ten. The sequencing here drew on peripheral blood mononuclear cells (PBMCs), taken before the second cycle of nivolumab. Receptors originate from a human donor with classical Hodgkin lymphoma.

This clone has more than one count but fewer than ten. The genes are TRBV28 and TRBJ1-2; D unresolved. Trimming took off 2 bases at V and 8 bases at J, with 3 bases between the two ends. The germline gives CDR1 MDHEN, CDR2 SYDVKM. CDR3 length: 10 amino acids. CDR3 sequence: CASSLQGYTF. CDR3 coding DNA: TGTGCCAGCAGTTTACAGGGCTACACCTTC.

This clone was found a few times. The genes are TRBV7-3 and TRBJ1-1, with unresolved D. Germline V gene lookup returns CDR1 SGHTA and CDR2 FQGTGA. Trimming left V 3 bases short and J 6 bases short, with 14 bases between. The CDR3 spans 14 residues. CDR3 amino acids: CASSFVRASAEAFF. The CDR3 DNA reads TGTGCCAGCAGCTTCGTGAGGGCATCGGCTGAAGCTTTCTTT.

This chain connects TRBV5-1 to TRBJ2-7; TRBD1 agrees at 9 bases. The CDR3 consists of 16 residues. Germline V lookup: CDR1 SGHRS, CDR2 YFSETQ. With 0 bases clipped from V and 0 bases from J, the junction kept 4 bases outside the gene matches. In DNA, the CDR3 is TGCGCCAGCAGCTTGGCGGGGACAGGGAGCTCCTACGAGCAGTACTTC. This sequence encodes CASSLAGTGSSYEQYF.

The V call is TRBV7-8, the J call TRBJ2-2, with 9 nucleotides matching TRBD1. This CDR3 has 19 residues. Trimming took 0 bases from V and 5 from J; bases not matched to a gene: 13. The germline CDR1 and CDR2 sequences are SGHVS and FQNEAQ. The CDR3 sequence is CASSLANPATGGRTGELFF. The CDR3 bases are TGTGCCAGCAGCTTAGCGAACCCCGCGACAGGGGGTCGAACCGGGGAGCTGTTTTTT.

The J gene is TRBJ2-5, the V gene TRBV7-9; possibly TRBD2 for D (6 bases). V lost 5 bases and J 4 bases, leaving 11 bases between the germline ends. CDR1 SEHNR and CDR2 FQNEAQ come from the germline V gene (reference sequence). CDR3 length equals 13 residues. CDR3 region: CASSPTSRETQYF. DNA for the CDR3: TGTGCCAGCAGCCCGACTAGTAGAGAGACCCAGTACTTC.

The V gene is TRBV28, the J gene TRBJ1-3; D is ambiguous. Per germline, CDR1 MDHEN and CDR2 SYDVKM. The CDR3 contains 16 residues. V lost 4 bases, J lost 0 bases, and 13 bases lay in between. The CDR3 DNA reads TGTGCCAGCAGTTCCCCAGCGCGCATCTCTGGAAACACCATATATTTT. Its translation: CASSSPARISGNTIYF.

The chain employs TRBV29-1 and TRBJ2-7; weak D call: TRBD2 (5 bases). Germline V gives CDR1 SQVTM, CDR2 ANQGSEA. The CDR3 totals 13 residues. Trimming cost V 6 bases and J 3 bases, with 15 bases left between them. The CDR3 reads CSVRLPTSYEQYF. CDR3 DNA: TGCAGCGTCCGCCTACCAACTAGCTACGAGCAGTACTTC.

In DNA, the CDR3 is TGTGCCAGTAGTATTTGGGCAGGAAGCACAGATACGCAGTATTTT. Its protein product is CASSIWAGSTDTQYF. This rearrangement joins TRBV19 to TRBJ2-3; unclear D gene. The CDR3 runs 15 residues. CDR1 and CDR2 (germline): LNHDA, SQIVND (reference sequence). Trimming removed 3 bases at V and 0 bases at J, with 10 bases between.

V and J are TRBV2 and TRBJ2-3; TRBD2 agrees at 14 bases. Germline trimming cut 5 bases from V and 2 bases from J; bases unmatched to any gene: 6. The CDR3 length is 17 residues. Germline loops: CDR1 SNHLY, CDR2 FYNNEI. The CDR3 protein is CASSWTSGGFSTDTQYF. CDR3 nucleotide sequence: TGTGCCAGCAGTTGGACTAGCGGGGGGTTCTCCACAGATACGCAGTATTTT.

V and J are TRBV7-9 and TRBJ2-3, with D possibly called TRBD1 or TRBD2 (5 bases each). From germline, CDR1 is SEHNR and CDR2 FQNEAQ (reference sequence). V was cut by 5 bases and J by 6 bases, with 18 bases left in between. This CDR3 contains 15 residues. This chain's CDR3 is CASSLEGRDQDTQYF. The DNA of the CDR3 is TGTGCCAGCAGCCTAGAGGGACGGGACCAGGATACGCAGTATTTT.

J is TRBJ2-2 and V is TRBV6-6; D possibly corresponds to TRBD2 (6 bases). V was cut by 2 bases and J by 0 bases, with 10 bases left in between. Germline V gene sequence: CDR1 MNHNY, CDR2 SVGAGI (reference sequence). The CDR3 covers 16 residues. The CDR3 loop is CASSYLGLTNTGELFF. CDR3 DNA: TGTGCCAGCAGTTACCTGGGACTTACGAACACCGGGGAGCTGTTTTTT.

Of note for this clone: A junction boundary mismatches the germline segment, possibly from a read error. The chain recombines TRBV5-6 with TRBJ2-1; possible D gene TRBD2, 6 bases. This CDR3 spans 16 amino acids. CDR1 is SGHDT, CDR2 YYEEEE, per germline. CDR3 sequence reads: CAGSPLLAVHYNEQFF. In DNA, the CDR3 is TGTGCCGGCAGCCCTCTACTAGCCGTACACTACAATGAGCAGTTCTTC.

V gene TRBV5-5 combines with J gene TRBJ2-7, with TRBD2 identical over 13 bases. V lost 4 bases to trimming and J lost 2 bases; unmatched junction nucleotides: 3. The germline CDR1 and CDR2 sequences are SGHKS and YYEKEE (reference sequence). The CDR3 sequence is 15 residues long. CDR3 region: CASSPGLAGAYEQYF. In DNA, the CDR3 is TGTGCCAGCAGCCCCGGACTAGCGGGAGCCTACGAGCAGTACTTC.